The rows below give T cell receptor beta chains drawn from one sample of a study of cytomegalovirus exposure and HLA in healthy donors. The table came from immunoSEQ multiplex PCR; TCRdb's copy has only in-frame clones and leaves some out. The sample lists some 98,000 clones; over 75% were seen once. Material: PBMCs. These receptors were collected from a female donor in good health and CMV-seropositive. Each CDR3 is given with its conserved first and last residue. The order of the fields is CDR3 protein, CDR3 DNA, V gene, D gene, J gene. A D gene is named only where the DNA matches it firmly.

CASSLSSGTGGRQPQHF | TGTGCCAGCAGCTTATCTTCCGGGACAGGGGGGAGGCAGCCCCAGCATTTT | TRBV7-9 | TRBD1 | TRBJ1-5
CASSLTGRQETQYF | TGTGCCAGCAGTTTGACAGGGCGCCAAGAGACCCAGTACTTC | TRBV28 | TRBD1 | TRBJ2-5
CASSYSTGAYSEQYF | TGTGCCAGCAGTTACTCGACGGGTGCTTACTCCGAGCAGTACTTC | TRBV6-6 | NA | TRBJ2-7
CASSPTGMNTEAFF | TGTGCCAGCAGCCCGACGGGTATGAACACTGAAGCTTTCTTT | TRBV7-6 | NA | TRBJ1-1
CASSLAPGMANEKLFF | TGTGCCAGCAGCTTAGCCCCCGGGATGGCTAATGAAAAACTGTTTTTT | TRBV7-9 | NA | TRBJ1-4
CARGLVASGGRTEAFF | TGTGCTCGTGGTTTGGTAGCGTCAGGGGGTAGGACTGAAGCTTTCTTT | TRBV12-5 | TRBD1 | TRBJ1-1
CASSRQGTVGQPQHF | TGTGCCAGCAGCCGACAGGGGACCGTTGGTCAGCCCCAGCATTTT | TRBV6-5 | TRBD1 | TRBJ1-5
CASHRDRRDTEAFF | TGCGCCAGCCACCGTGACAGGCGGGACACTGAAGCTTTCTTT | TRBV10-2 | NA | TRBJ1-1
CASSSDPRLAGAPGYNEQFF | TGTGCCAGCAGCTCCGACCCGAGACTAGCGGGAGCCCCGGGCTACAATGAGCAGTTCTTC | TRBV7-8 | TRBD2 | TRBJ2-1
CATSEGAGQPQHF | TGTGCCACCAGCGAGGGGGCTGGTCAGCCCCAGCATTTT | TRBV15 | TRBD1 | TRBJ1-5
CASSQRDYTDTQYF | TGCGCCAGCAGCCAACGGGACTACACAGATACGCAGTATTTT | TRBV4-1 | TRBD2 | TRBJ2-3
CASSEVGGVVQETQYF | TGTGCCAGCAGTGAGGTGGGGGGAGTGGTCCAAGAGACCCAGTACTTC | TRBV2 | NA | TRBJ2-5
CASRGTGAADTQYF | TGTGCCAGCCGTGGGACAGGGGCAGCAGATACGCAGTATTTT | TRBV25-1 | TRBD1 | TRBJ2-3
CSSSPQGSEAFF | TGTTCCAGCAGCCCACAGGGATCTGAAGCTTTCTTT | TRBV7-9 | NA | TRBJ1-1